This paragraph reports one T cell receptor (beta chain). Its specificity is unknown. This CDR3 is 15 amino acids long. From germline, CDR1 is MNHEY and CDR2 SVGAGI. Trimming removed 6 bases from V and 3 bases from J; junction bases left unmatched: 5. This entry comes from a study of cytomegalovirus exposure and HLA in healthy donors. Points from the study as a whole: In an earlier analysis, most TCR beta V segments were productive about 87% or about 30% of the time.

PCR used 60 Vbeta primers and 13 Jbeta primers. Generated by immunoSEQ multiplex PCR, the TCRdb table keeps only in-frame clones and is missing some. The sample consists of 100,000 to 150,000 clones, 65% to 90% of them appearing once. The origin of this receptor is a man aged 45-65 years in good health and CMV-seronegative. Material: PBMCs. V and J are TRBV6-5 and TRBJ2-2; 9 nucleotides line up with TRBD1. CDR3 amino acids: CASSLQGADTGELFF. The CDR3 DNA reads TGTGCCAGCAGCCTACAGGGGGCGGACACCGGGGAGCTGTTTTTT.